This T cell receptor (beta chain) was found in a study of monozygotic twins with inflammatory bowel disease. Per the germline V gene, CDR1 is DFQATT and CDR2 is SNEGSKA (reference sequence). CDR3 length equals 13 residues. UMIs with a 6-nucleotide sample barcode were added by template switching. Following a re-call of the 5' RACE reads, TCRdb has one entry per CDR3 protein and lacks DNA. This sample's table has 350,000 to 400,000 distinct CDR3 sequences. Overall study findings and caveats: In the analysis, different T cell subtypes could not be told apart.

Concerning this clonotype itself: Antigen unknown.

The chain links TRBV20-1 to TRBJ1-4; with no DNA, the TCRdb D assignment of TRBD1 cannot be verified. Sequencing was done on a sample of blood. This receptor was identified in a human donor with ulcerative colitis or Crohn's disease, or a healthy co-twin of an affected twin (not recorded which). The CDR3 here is CSASGGTAEKLFF.